This T cell receptor beta chain was retrieved from a study of CD8+CD57+ T cells in acquired aplastic anemia. Study-level information: The study obtained an average of roughly 3 ug of DNA from sorted CD4+ and CD8+ cells.

By flow cytometry, patients selected for sequencing had shown an expansion of CD8+CD57+ cells. Ten or more counts support this clonotype. Genomic DNA templated the TCR beta VDJ and CDR3 profiling. TCRdb independently ran MiXCR on the reads; one entry per CDR3 protein. The repertoire holds 120,000 or so distinct CDR3 sequences, with roughly 40% as singletons. With 5 bases removed from V and 4 bases from J, the gap between germline ends came to 16 bases. This CDR3 is built from 15 residues. Per germline, CDR1 SGHNT and CDR2 YYREEE (reference sequence). The TCR originated in a human donor with aplastic anemia. The V gene is TRBV5-4, the J gene TRBJ1-3; tentative D call: TRBD1 (6 bases). The sequencing input was sorted CD4+, CD8+, or CD8+CD57+ T cells (not recorded which) from PBMCs. The CDR3 here is CASSTGGLKGNTIYF. The CDR3 DNA follows: TGTGCCAGCAGTACGGGGGGGCTGAAGGGAAACACCATATATTTT.